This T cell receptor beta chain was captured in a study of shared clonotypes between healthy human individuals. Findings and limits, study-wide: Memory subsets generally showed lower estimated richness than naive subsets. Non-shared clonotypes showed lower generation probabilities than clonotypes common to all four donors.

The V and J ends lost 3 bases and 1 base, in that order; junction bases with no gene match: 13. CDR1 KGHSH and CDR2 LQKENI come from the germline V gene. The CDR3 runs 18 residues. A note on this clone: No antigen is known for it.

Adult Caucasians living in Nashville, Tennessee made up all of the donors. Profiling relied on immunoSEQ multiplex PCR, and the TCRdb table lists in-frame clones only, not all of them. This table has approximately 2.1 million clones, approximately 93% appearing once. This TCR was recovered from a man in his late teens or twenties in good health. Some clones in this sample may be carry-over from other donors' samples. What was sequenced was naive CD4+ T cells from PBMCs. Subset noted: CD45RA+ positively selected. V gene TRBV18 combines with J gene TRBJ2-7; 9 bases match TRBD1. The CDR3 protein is CASSPGQGGVGWSYEQYF. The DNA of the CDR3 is TGTGCCAGCTCACCGGGACAGGGAGGAGTAGGTTGGTCCTACGAGCAGTACTTC.